This TCR beta chain was documented in a study of vaccination effects on CD4 cells after COVID-19. Study-wide context: Samples collected post-vaccine were obtained a median of 72 days after the second dose. Study results and limitations: Cross-reactivity toward common cold coronaviruses was confined to only 1 of 255 vaccine-induced clones in healthy vaccinees.

After expansion with viral peptide pools in the ViraFEST assay, antigen-specific CD4+ T cells were sequenced. Once cultured for 9 to 11 days, the cells underwent separation to obtain CD4+ T cells. It was two doses of either the BNT162b2 or mRNA-1273 vaccine that participants received. IL-2 medium took the place of half the medium on both days 3 and 7. Libraries were prepared by immunoSEQ multiplex PCR; TCRdb keeps only in-frame clonotypes and omits some of them. Here the sample spans some 70,000 clones, roughly four fifths being singletons. Of note for this clone: Its antigen is not known.

This TCR was sampled from a human donor who received a COVID-19 vaccine. Sample: CD4+ T cells from PBMCs cultured with HCoV-229E spike peptides, taken after COVID-19 vaccination.

This chain's CDR3 is CASSPVGETQYF. In DNA, the CDR3 is TGTGCCAGCTCCCCGGTGGGGGAGACCCAGTACTTC. The genes are TRBV18 and TRBJ2-5; D is unresolved. CDR1 is KGHSH and CDR2 is LQKENI in the germline V gene. Trimming cost V 6 bases and J 5 bases, with 10 bases left between them. The CDR3 loop spans 12 amino acids. The whole variable domain, filled in from reference TRBV18 and TRBJ2-5, reads NAGVMQNPRHLVRRRGQEARLRCSPMKGHSHVYWYRQLPEEGLKFMVYLQKENIIDESGMPKERFSAEFPKEGPSILRIQQVVRGDSAAYFCASSPVGETQYFGPGTRLLVL.